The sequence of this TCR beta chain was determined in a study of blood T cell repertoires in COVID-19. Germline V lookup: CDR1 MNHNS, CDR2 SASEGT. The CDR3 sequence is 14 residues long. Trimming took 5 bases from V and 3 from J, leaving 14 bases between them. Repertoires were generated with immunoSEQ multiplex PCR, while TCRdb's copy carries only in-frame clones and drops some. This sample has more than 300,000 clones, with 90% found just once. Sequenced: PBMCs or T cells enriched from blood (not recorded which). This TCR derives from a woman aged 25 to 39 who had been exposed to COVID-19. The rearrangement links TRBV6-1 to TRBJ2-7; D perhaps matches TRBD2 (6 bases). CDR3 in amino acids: CASSLGASVYEQYF. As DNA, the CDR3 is TGTGCCAGCAGTCTCGGGGCTAGCGTCTACGAGCAGTACTTC.